These T cell receptor beta chains were read from a single sample in a study of blood T cell repertoires in COVID-19. Assay: immunoSEQ multiplex PCR; the TCRdb copy retains only in-frame clones and omits some. Among about 220,000 clones, more than 70% were seen once, and the ten largest hold approximately 4%. Sequencing was done on a sample of peripheral blood. The source of these receptors is a woman aged 80 or over with acute or convalescent COVID-19. Each CDR3 is given with its conserved first and last residue. A D gene is named only where the DNA matches it firmly. Expanded clones get a size class; other rows say once, few or many, or leave the size out.

d_call: TRBD2
j_call: TRBJ2-3
v_call: TRBV5-6
clone_size: few
cdr3_nt: TGTGCCAGCAGCTTGGGACCACTAGCGGGGAACACAGATACGCAGTATTTT
cdr3_aa: CASSLGPLAGNTDTQYF

d_call: .
j_call: TRBJ1-2
v_call: TRBV11-3
clone_size: .
cdr3_nt: TGTGCCAGCAGCAAATCGGGGGGGAACTATGGCTACACCTTC
cdr3_aa: CASSKSGGNYGYTF

d_call: TRBD1
j_call: TRBJ2-1
v_call: TRBV4-2
clone_size: few
cdr3_nt: TGTGCCAGCAGCCTGGAAACTAAACCGGGACAGGGACGTTACAATGAGCAGTTCTTC
cdr3_aa: CASSLETKPGQGRYNEQFF

d_call: .
j_call: TRBJ2-6
v_call: TRBV11-3
clone_size: .
cdr3_nt: TGTGCCAGCAAGCTGTCCGACTCTGGGGCCAACGTCCTGACTTTC
cdr3_aa: CASKLSDSGANVLTF

d_call: TRBD1
j_call: TRBJ1-6
v_call: TRBV27
clone_size: .
cdr3_nt: TGTGCCAGCAGTTTAAGAGGCCGGGACAGGAATTCACCCCTCCACTTT
cdr3_aa: CASSLRGRDRNSPLHF

d_call: .
j_call: TRBJ2-3
v_call: TRBV12-3/TRBV12-4
clone_size: .
cdr3_nt: TGTGCCAGCAGTTTGAGGATAGGAAATACGCAGTATTTT
cdr3_aa: CASSLRIGNTQYF

d_call: .
j_call: TRBJ1-3
v_call: TRBV19
clone_size: .
cdr3_nt: TGTGCCAGTAGTATAAGCGGACGTGGAAACACCATATATTTT
cdr3_aa: CASSISGRGNTIYF

d_call: .
j_call: TRBJ1-2
v_call: TRBV10-3
clone_size: .
cdr3_nt: TGTGCCATCAGTGAGTCGTCGGGGTTGGATGGCTACACCTTC
cdr3_aa: CAISESSGLDGYTF

d_call: TRBD1
j_call: TRBJ1-6
v_call: TRBV9
clone_size: .
cdr3_nt: TGTGCCAGCAGCGAGCGTGCCGGGACAGTCGATAATTCACCCCTCCACTTT
cdr3_aa: CASSERAGTVDNSPLHF

d_call: .
j_call: TRBJ1-5
v_call: TRBV28
clone_size: once
cdr3_nt: TGTGCCAGCAGTTTTCAAGGGGTTAGCAATCAGCCCCAGCATTTT
cdr3_aa: CASSFQGVSNQPQHF

d_call: TRBD1
j_call: TRBJ1-6
v_call: TRBV6-5
clone_size: few
cdr3_nt: TGTGCCAGCAGTTACTCACTGGGACAGGATAATTCACCCCTCCACTTT
cdr3_aa: CASSYSLGQDNSPLHF

d_call: .
j_call: TRBJ1-1
v_call: TRBV4-3
clone_size: few
cdr3_nt: TGCGCCAGCAGCCAAGTTTACCCCTTTCGGGGCACTGAAGCTTTCTTT
cdr3_aa: CASSQVYPFRGTEAFF

d_call: TRBD1
j_call: TRBJ1-5
v_call: TRBV28
clone_size: .
cdr3_nt: TGTGCCAGCAGTTTATTGGGACAGTTTCCCTTTCAGCCCCAGCATTTT
cdr3_aa: CASSLLGQFPFQPQHF

d_call: .
j_call: TRBJ1-5
v_call: TRBV4-1
clone_size: .
cdr3_nt: TGCGCCAGCAGCCAATTGGTCGGAGGTCAGCCCCAGCATTTT
cdr3_aa: CASSQLVGGQPQHF

d_call: TRBD1
j_call: TRBJ1-2
v_call: TRBV28
clone_size: .
cdr3_nt: TGTGCCAGCAGCCGCACGGGACAGGGCTCATTAGGCTATGGCTACACCTTC
cdr3_aa: CASSRTGQGSLGYGYTF

d_call: .
j_call: TRBJ1-1
v_call: TRBV2
clone_size: once
cdr3_nt: TGTGCCAGCAGCCAGGACAGCATGAACACTGAAGCTTTCTTT
cdr3_aa: CASSQDSMNTEAFF

d_call: TRBD1
j_call: TRBJ1-6
v_call: TRBV2
clone_size: .
cdr3_nt: TGTGCCAGCAGTTGGGACAGTCGAAATTCACCCCTCCACTTT
cdr3_aa: CASSWDSRNSPLHF

d_call: TRBD1
j_call: TRBJ1-3
v_call: TRBV4-1
clone_size: .
cdr3_nt: TGCGCCAGCAGCCAAAACCCGGGACAGGGGGGGTCTGGAAACACCATATATTTT
cdr3_aa: CASSQNPGQGGSGNTIYF

d_call: .
j_call: TRBJ1-1
v_call: TRBV7-3
clone_size: .
cdr3_nt: TGTGCCAGCAGCTTCTCACAGGTCCGGGACACTGAAGCTTTCTTT
cdr3_aa: CASSFSQVRDTEAFF

d_call: TRBD1
j_call: TRBJ1-1
v_call: TRBV2
clone_size: .
cdr3_nt: TGTGCCAGCAGCCGAGAGACAGGGGCGGACACTGAAGCTTTCTTT
cdr3_aa: CASSRETGADTEAFF

d_call: TRBD2
j_call: TRBJ2-4
v_call: TRBV9
clone_size: .
cdr3_nt: TGTGCCAGCAGCGTAGCAGGGGAAGCGGGGGGGCCGCGCTTCAGTAACATTCAGTACTTC
cdr3_aa: CASSVAGEAGGPRFSNIQYF

d_call: TRBD1
j_call: TRBJ2-1
v_call: TRBV6-5
clone_size: .
cdr3_nt: TGTGCCAGCAGTATCCGGGACAGGGCCTACAATGAGCAGTTCTTC
cdr3_aa: CASSIRDRAYNEQFF

d_call: .
j_call: TRBJ1-1
v_call: TRBV5-4
clone_size: .
cdr3_nt: TGTGCCAGCAGCAGTGGACAGCTGGTGGACACTGAAGCTTTCTTT
cdr3_aa: CASSSGQLVDTEAFF

d_call: .
j_call: TRBJ1-2
v_call: TRBV2
clone_size: .
cdr3_nt: TGTGCCAGCAGCGTGACAAGCCCCTATGGCTACACCTTC
cdr3_aa: CASSVTSPYGYTF

d_call: .
j_call: TRBJ2-3
v_call: TRBV4-1
clone_size: .
cdr3_nt: TGCGCCAGCAGCCAAGAGGGGGGGCGAGGCACAGATACGCAGTATTTT
cdr3_aa: CASSQEGGRGTDTQYF

d_call: .
j_call: TRBJ1-4
v_call: TRBV3-1/TRBV3-2
clone_size: .
cdr3_nt: TGTGCCAGCAGCCAACCCTTCGGGGGTCTCAACGAAAAACTGTTTTTT
cdr3_aa: CASSQPFGGLNEKLFF

d_call: TRBD2
j_call: TRBJ2-1
v_call: TRBV3-1/TRBV3-2
clone_size: .
cdr3_nt: TGTGCCAGCCGGGCTAGCGGGGGGACATACAATGAGCAGTTCTTC
cdr3_aa: CASRASGGTYNEQFF

d_call: .
j_call: TRBJ1-2
v_call: TRBV7-9
clone_size: .
cdr3_nt: TGTGCCAGCAGCATTATAAGGGGGAGTCCCTATGGCTACACCTTC
cdr3_aa: CASSIIRGSPYGYTF

d_call: .
j_call: TRBJ1-1
v_call: TRBV6-2/TRBV6-3
clone_size: .
cdr3_nt: TGTGCCAGCAGTTTCATTCGGGGCACTGAAGCTTTCTTT
cdr3_aa: CASSFIRGTEAFF

d_call: TRBD2
j_call: TRBJ2-3
v_call: TRBV19
clone_size: .
cdr3_nt: TGTGCCAGTAGTATCGGGGCGGGGGGCACAGATACGCAGTATTTT
cdr3_aa: CASSIGAGGTDTQYF

d_call: TRBD1
j_call: TRBJ1-1
v_call: TRBV23-1
clone_size: .
cdr3_nt: TGCGCCAGCAGTCAATTGAAGGACAGGAGCGAGAACACTGAAGCTTTCTTT
cdr3_aa: CASSQLKDRSENTEAFF

d_call: .
j_call: TRBJ1-6
v_call: TRBV6-5
clone_size: .
cdr3_nt: TGTGCCAGCAGCCCCTCACGGTCCTATAATTCACCCCTCCACTTT
cdr3_aa: CASSPSRSYNSPLHF

d_call: .
j_call: TRBJ1-4
v_call: TRBV18
clone_size: .
cdr3_nt: TGTGCCAGCTCACCACGGGGGGAGAAGGCAACTAATGAAAAACTGTTTTTT
cdr3_aa: CASSPRGEKATNEKLFF

d_call: TRBD1
j_call: TRBJ1-1
v_call: TRBV7-9
clone_size: .
cdr3_nt: TGTGCCAGCAGCTTACTTCCCAGGGGGCCCACTGAAGCTTTCTTT
cdr3_aa: CASSLLPRGPTEAFF

d_call: .
j_call: TRBJ2-2
v_call: TRBV4-1
clone_size: few
cdr3_nt: TGCGCCAGCAGCCTGGGAGGGGGAGCCAACACCGGGGAGCTGTTTTTT
cdr3_aa: CASSLGGGANTGELFF

d_call: .
j_call: TRBJ1-1
v_call: TRBV19
clone_size: .
cdr3_nt: TGTGCCAGTACCCTACAGGGTTTGAACACTGAAGCTTTCTTT
cdr3_aa: CASTLQGLNTEAFF

d_call: .
j_call: TRBJ1-2
v_call: TRBV19
clone_size: .
cdr3_nt: TGTGCCAGTAGTATCCCGACAGAACTTTACACGAATGGCTACACCTTC
cdr3_aa: CASSIPTELYTNGYTF

d_call: .
j_call: TRBJ2-7
v_call: TRBV6-5
clone_size: .
cdr3_nt: TGTGCCAGCAGTTACGATGGGCTTTCCTACGAGCAGTACTTC
cdr3_aa: CASSYDGLSYEQYF